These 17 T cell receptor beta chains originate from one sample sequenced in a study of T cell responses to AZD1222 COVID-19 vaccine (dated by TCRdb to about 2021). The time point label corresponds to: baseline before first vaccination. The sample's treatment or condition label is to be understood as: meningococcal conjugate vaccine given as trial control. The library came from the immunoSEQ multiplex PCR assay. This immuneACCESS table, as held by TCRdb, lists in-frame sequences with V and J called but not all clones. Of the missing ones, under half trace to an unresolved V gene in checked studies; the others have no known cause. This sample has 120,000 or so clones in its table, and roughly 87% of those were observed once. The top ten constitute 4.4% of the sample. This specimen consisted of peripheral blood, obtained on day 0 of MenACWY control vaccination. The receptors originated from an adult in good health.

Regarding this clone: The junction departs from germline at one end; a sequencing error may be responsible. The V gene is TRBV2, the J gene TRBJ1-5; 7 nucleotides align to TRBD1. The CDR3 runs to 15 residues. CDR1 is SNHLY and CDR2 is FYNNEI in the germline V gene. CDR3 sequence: CCTRGRGTNNQPQHF. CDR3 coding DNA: TGCTGTACGAGGGGGCGCGGGACTAATAATCAGCCCCAGCATTTT.

The CDR3 is CASSRRVTGGDEQYF. The CDR3 bases are TGTGCCAGCAGTCGGCGAGTTACGGGAGGGGACGAGCAGTACTTC. The chain couples TRBV28 to TRBJ2-7; the match to TRBD2 covers 8 bases. Germline CDR1 reads MDHEN; CDR2 reads SYDVKM. The CDR3 is 15 residues long. Trimming removed 5 bases from V and 5 bases from J; junction bases left unmatched: 11.

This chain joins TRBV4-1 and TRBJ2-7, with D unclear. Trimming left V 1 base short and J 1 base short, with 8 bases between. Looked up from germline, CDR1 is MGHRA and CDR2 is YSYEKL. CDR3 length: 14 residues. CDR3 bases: TGCGCCAGCAGCCAAGCGCCGGGTTCCTACGAGCAGTACGTC. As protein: CASSQAPGSYEQYV.

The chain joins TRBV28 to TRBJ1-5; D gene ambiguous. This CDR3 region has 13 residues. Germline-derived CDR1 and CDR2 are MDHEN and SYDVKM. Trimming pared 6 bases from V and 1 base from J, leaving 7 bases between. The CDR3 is CASRGWSNQPQHF. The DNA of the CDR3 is TGTGCCAGCAGGGGGTGGAGCAATCAGCCCCAGCATTTT.

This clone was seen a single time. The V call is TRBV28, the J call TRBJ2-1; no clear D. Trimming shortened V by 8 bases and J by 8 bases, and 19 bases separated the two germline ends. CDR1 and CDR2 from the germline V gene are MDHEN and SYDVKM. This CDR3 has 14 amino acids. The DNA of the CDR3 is TGTGCCAGCGAGCACTACCGAGAGAACGATGAGCAGTTCTTC. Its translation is CASEHYRENDEQFF.

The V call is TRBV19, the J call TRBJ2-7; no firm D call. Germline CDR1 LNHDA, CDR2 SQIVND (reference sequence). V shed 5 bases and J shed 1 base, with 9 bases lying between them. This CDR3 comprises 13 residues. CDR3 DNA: TGTGCCAGTAGTCTCGGATTGTCCTACGAGCAGTACGTC. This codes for CASSLGLSYEQYV.

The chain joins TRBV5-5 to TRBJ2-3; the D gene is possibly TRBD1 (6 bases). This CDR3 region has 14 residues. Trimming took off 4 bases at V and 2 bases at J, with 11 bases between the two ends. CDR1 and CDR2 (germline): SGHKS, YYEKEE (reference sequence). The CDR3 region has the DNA TGTGCCAGCAGCCCCAGGGGCTACACAGATACGCAGTATTTT. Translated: CASSPRGYTDTQYF.

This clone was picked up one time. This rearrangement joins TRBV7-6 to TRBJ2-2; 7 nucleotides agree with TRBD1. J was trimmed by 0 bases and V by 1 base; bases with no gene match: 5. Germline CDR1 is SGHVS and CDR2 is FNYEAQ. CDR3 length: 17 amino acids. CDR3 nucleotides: TGTGCCAGCAGCTTAGATCTGGGACAGTCGAACACCGGGGAGCTGTTTTTT. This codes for CASSLDLGQSNTGELFF. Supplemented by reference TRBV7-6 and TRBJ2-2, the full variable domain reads GAGVSQSPRYKVTKRGQDVALRCDPISGHVSLYWYRQALGQGPEFLTYFNYEAQQDKSGLPNDRFSAERPEGSISTLTIQRTEQRDSAMYRCASSLDLGQSNTGELFFGEGSRLTVL.

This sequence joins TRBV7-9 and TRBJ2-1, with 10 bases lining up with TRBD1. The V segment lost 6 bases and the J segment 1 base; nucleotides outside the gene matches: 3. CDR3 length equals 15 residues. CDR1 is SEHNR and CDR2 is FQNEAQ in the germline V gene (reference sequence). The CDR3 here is CASRGTGVSYNEQFF. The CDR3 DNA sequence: TGTGCCAGCAGAGGGACAGGGGTGTCCTACAATGAGCAGTTCTTC.

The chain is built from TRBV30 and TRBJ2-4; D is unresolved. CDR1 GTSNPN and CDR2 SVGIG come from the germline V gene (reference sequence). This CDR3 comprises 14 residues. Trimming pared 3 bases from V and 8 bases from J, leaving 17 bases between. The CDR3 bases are TGTGCCTGGAGCTCTAGGCTGCACACTGACATTCAGTACTTC. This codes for CAWSSRLHTDIQYF.

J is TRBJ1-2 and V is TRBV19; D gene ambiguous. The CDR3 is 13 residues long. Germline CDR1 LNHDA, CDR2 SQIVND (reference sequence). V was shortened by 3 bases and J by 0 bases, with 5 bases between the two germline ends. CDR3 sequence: CASSISTNYGYTF. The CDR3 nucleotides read TGTGCCAGTAGTATCAGTACTAACTATGGCTACACCTTC.

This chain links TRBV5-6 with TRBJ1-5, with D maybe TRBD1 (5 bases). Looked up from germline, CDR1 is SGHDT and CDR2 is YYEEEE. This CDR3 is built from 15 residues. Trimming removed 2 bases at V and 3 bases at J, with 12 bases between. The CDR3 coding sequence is TGTGCCAGCAGCTTTAGGGGCCGGGACAATCAGCCCCAGCATTTT. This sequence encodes CASSFRGRDNQPQHF.

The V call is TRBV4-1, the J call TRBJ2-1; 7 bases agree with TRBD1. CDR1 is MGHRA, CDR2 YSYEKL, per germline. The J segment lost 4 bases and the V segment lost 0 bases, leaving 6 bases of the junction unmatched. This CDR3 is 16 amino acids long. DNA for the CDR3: TGCGCCAGCAGCCAAGACCAAGGGGGCGAATACAATGAGCAGTTCTTC. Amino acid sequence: CASSQDQGGEYNEQFF.

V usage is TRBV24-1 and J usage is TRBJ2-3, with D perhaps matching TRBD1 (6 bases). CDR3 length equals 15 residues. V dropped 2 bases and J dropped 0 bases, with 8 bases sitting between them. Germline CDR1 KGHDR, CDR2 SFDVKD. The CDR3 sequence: CATSDWDISTDTQYF. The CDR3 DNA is TGTGCCACCAGTGATTGGGACATTAGCACAGATACGCAGTATTTT.

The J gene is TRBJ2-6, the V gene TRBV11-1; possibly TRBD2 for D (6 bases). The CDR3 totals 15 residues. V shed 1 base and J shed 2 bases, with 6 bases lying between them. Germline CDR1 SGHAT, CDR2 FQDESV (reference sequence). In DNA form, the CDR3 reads TGTGCCAGCAGCTTAGGGGGGGCTGGGGCCAACGTCCTGACTTTC. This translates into CASSLGGAGANVLTF.

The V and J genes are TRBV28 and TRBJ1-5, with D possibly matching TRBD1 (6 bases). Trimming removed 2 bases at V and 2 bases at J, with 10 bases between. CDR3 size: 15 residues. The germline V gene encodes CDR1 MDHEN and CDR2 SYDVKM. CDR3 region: CASSLVSGGNQPQHF. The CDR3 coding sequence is TGTGCCAGCAGTTTAGTGTCAGGGGGCAATCAGCCCCAGCATTTT.

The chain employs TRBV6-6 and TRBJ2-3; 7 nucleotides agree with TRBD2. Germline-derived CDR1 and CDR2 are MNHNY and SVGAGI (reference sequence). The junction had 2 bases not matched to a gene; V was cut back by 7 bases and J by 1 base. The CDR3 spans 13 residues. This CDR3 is CASTLAGTDTQYF. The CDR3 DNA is TGTGCCAGCACCCTAGCGGGCACAGATACGCAGTATTTT.